This T cell receptor (beta chain) was sequenced for a study of blood T cell repertoires in COVID-19. Study information: There were acute and convalescent COVID-19 samples, and they came from the United States, Italy and Spain. Sample material is recorded as cDNA or gDNA derived from T cells, B-cell-depleted T cells, or PBMCs.

J lost 0 bases, V lost 1 base, and 4 bases had no gene match. This CDR3 is built from 17 residues. Germline CDR1 reads SGHKS; CDR2 reads YYEKEE (reference sequence). Source study methods: Cell counts per sample came from amplifying reference gene primers. Clones were read by immunoSEQ multiplex PCR, and TCRdb kept only the in-frame ones, dropping some. From that table come the V and J calls and clone size; the DNA was used to work out D and trimming. The sample holds 150,000 to 200,000 clones, 75% to 85% seen once. This TCR came from a man aged 50-60 years who had recovered from COVID-19. What was sequenced was PBMCs or T cells enriched from blood (not recorded which). The chain couples TRBV5-5 to TRBJ1-6; 7 nucleotides line up with TRBD1. In DNA, the CDR3 is TGTGCCAGCAGCTTGTTGGGACAGAGCTCCTATAATTCACCCCTCCACTTT. Translation: CASSLLGQSSYNSPLHF.